These T cell receptor beta chains were read from a single sample in a study of CD4 T cells in relation to SARS-CoV-2 and coronaviruses. These receptors are not linked to any known antigen. Only in-frame clones appear in the TCRdb table, and some are missing; sequencing was by immunoSEQ multiplex PCR. The data show about 31,000 clones, about 70% seen once. Sequenced: memory CD4+ T cells from PBMCs, cultured in vitro. The origin of the receptors is an adult with COVID-19. The CDR3 runs from the conserved cysteine through the conserved F or W. A D gene is named only where the DNA matches it firmly.

>NA|TRBV11-2|TRBJ2-5
CASSFGTLQETQYF
TGTGCCAGCAGCTTCGGGACTCTCCAAGAGACCCAGTACTTC
>NA|TRBV19|TRBJ2-3
CASTPVSRDTQYF
TGTGCCAGTACCCCGGTCAGTCGCGATACGCAGTATTTT
>NA|TRBV11-1|TRBJ2-7
CASSFSASYEQYF
TGTGCCAGCAGCTTCTCGGCCTCCTACGAGCAGTACTTC
>NA|TRBV28|TRBJ1-4
CASSDREKLFF
TGTGCCAGCAGCGATCGGGAAAAACTGTTTTTT
>NA|TRBV19|TRBJ2-1
CASSIDLVLDILYYNEQFF
TGTGCCAGTAGTATAGATTTGGTACTTGACATACTATACTACAATGAGCAGTTCTTC
>NA|TRBV10-3|TRBJ1-4
CAISEDTTNEKLFF
TGTGCCATCAGTGAGGACACAACTAATGAAAAACTGTTTTTT
>TRBD1|TRBV19|TRBJ1-3
CASRRQGDRFSGNTIYF
TGTGCCAGTAGGCGACAGGGTGACCGCTTCTCTGGAAACACCATATATTTT
>NA|TRBV5-1|TRBJ2-3
CASSSQDRTDTQYF
TGCGCCAGCAGCTCACAGGACCGCACAGATACGCAGTATTTT
>NA|TRBV6-1|TRBJ2-6
CASSEGFSGANVLTF
TGTGCCAGCAGTGAGGGATTCTCTGGGGCCAACGTCCTGACTTTC
>NA|TRBV29-1|TRBJ2-5
CSVPLGTSPAETQYF
TGCAGCGTTCCCCTCGGGACATCTCCGGCAGAGACCCAGTACTTC
>TRBD1|TRBV6-1|TRBJ2-3
CASSVPQGVRGTDTQYF
TGTGCCAGCAGTGTCCCCCAGGGGGTGCGTGGCACAGATACGCAGTATTTT